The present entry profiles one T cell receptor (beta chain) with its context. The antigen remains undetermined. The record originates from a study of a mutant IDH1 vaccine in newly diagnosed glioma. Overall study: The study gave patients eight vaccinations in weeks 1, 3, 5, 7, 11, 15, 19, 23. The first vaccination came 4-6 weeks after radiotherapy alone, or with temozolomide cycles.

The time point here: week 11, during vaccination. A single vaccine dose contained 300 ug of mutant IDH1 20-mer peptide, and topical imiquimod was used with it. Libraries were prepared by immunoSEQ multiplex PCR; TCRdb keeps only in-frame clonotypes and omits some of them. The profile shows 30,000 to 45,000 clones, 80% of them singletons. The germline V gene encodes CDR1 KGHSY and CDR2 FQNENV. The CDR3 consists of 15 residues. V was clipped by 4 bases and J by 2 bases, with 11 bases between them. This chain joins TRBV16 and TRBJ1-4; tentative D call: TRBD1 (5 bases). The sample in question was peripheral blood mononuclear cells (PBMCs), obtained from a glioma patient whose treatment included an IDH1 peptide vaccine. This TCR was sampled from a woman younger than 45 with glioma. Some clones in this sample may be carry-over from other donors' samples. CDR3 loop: CASSLTRGTNEKLFF. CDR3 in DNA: TGTGCCAGCAGCCTTACCCGGGGGACTAATGAAAAACTGTTTTTT.